This TCR beta chain was identified in a study of cytomegalovirus exposure and HLA in healthy donors. Study in general: Unique TCRs from HLA-typed donors, 65 million to 85 million of them, were held in an early data release. Most genotyped donors, about 81% of 300 to 400, had Caucasian-associated genetic ancestry.

Both 60 Vbeta primers and 13 Jbeta primers went into the PCR. Repertoires were generated with immunoSEQ multiplex PCR, while TCRdb's copy carries only in-frame clones and drops some. This sample's table has 200,000 to 250,000 clones. Study-wide results and limits: There were around 160 TCR beta chains listed as cytomegalovirus-associated. For most subjects, TCR beta sequences were reported to predict HLA-A and HLA-B alleles with accuracy.

J was trimmed by 11 bases and V by 1 base; bases with no gene match: 20. CDR3 length equals 19 residues. CDR1 and CDR2 from the germline V gene are SGHRS and YFSETQ. Concerning this clone itself: The antigen remains unidentified.

The TCR sequence derives from a girl aged 2 to 9 in good health and CMV-seropositive. Source material: PBMCs. The chain joins TRBV5-1 to TRBJ1-4; the match to TRBD1 covers 10 bases. The DNA for the CDR3 is TGCGCCAGCAGCTTGATACCGGGACAGGGGTTGTTCTGGTTCGGGAAACTGTTTTTT. Translating gives CASSLIPGQGLFWFGKLFF.